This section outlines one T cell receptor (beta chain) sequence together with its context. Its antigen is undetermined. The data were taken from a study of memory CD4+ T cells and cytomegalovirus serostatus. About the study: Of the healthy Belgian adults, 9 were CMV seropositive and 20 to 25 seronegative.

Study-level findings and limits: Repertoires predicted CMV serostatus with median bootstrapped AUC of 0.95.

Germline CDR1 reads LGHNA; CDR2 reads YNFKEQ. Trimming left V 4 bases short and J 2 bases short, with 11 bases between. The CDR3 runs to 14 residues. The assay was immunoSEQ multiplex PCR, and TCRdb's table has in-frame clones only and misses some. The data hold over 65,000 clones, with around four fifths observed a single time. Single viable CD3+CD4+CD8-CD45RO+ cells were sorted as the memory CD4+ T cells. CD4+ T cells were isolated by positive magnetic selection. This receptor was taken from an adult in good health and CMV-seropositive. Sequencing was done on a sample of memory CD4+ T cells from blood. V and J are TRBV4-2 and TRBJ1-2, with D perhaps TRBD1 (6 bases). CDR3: CASSLRTDNYGYTF. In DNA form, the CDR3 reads TGTGCCAGCAGCCTGAGGACAGACAACTATGGCTACACCTTC.